These 32 T cell receptor beta chains share one sample of origin, sequenced in a study of Tregs in tolerant kidney transplant recipients. Sequencing used immunoSEQ multiplex PCR; TCRdb keeps in-frame clones, though not all of them. The table shows about 50,000 clones, with 89% occurring only once. Mixed chimerism was transient after nonmyeloablative marrow transplants from related graft donors. This material consisted of CD8+ T cells from blood (PBMCs), taken 12 months after the transplant. The origin of the receptors is a human patient who received a combined kidney and bone marrow transplant. Some T cells may be provided by the graft donor.

The chain recombines TRBV6-6 with TRBJ2-1; D is ambiguous. The V end was cut by 0 bases, the J end by 9 bases, with 18 bases between. The CDR3 contains 16 residues. CDR1 is MNHNY and CDR2 is SVGAGI in the germline V gene (reference sequence). The CDR3 is CASSYSTGESRFEQFF. The CDR3 DNA reads TGTGCCAGCAGTTACTCGACGGGTGAGAGTCGTTTTGAGCAGTTCTTC.

This clone was seen once. The chain carries TRBV19 and TRBJ1-1; the D gene is possibly TRBD1 (5 bases). The CDR3 has 16 amino acids. Germline V lookup: CDR1 LNHDA, CDR2 SQIVND (reference sequence). Between the trimmed V and J ends, which lost 1 base and 1 base, there was a span of 13 bases. CDR3 in DNA: TGTGCCAGTAGTATAGCCATACAGGCAGCGAACACTGAAGCTTTCTTT. Translated, it gives CASSIAIQAANTEAFF.

The chain joins TRBV5-5 to TRBJ1-2; the match to TRBD1 covers 8 bases. This CDR3 is built from 14 residues. Germline V lookup: CDR1 SGHKS, CDR2 YYEKEE (reference sequence). The V segment lost 0 bases and the J segment 2 bases; nucleotides outside the gene matches: 0. The CDR3 is CASSLGDRNYGYTF. The CDR3 DNA follows: TGTGCCAGCAGCTTGGGGGACAGGAACTATGGCTACACCTTC.

The V and J genes are TRBV5-1 and TRBJ2-5; 11 nucleotides agree with TRBD2. CDR1 is SGHRS and CDR2 is YFSETQ in the germline V gene. CDR3 length: 15 amino acids. The V and J ends lost 3 bases and 2 bases, in that order; junction bases with no gene match: 3. The CDR3 DNA is TGCGCCAGCAGCTGGGGACTAGCGGTTCAAGAGACCCAGTACTTC. It translates to CASSWGLAVQETQYF. The full variable domain, rest sourced from reference TRBV5-1 and TRBJ2-5, is KAGVTQTPRYLIKTRGQQVTLSCSPISGHRSVSWYQQTPGQGLQFLFEYFSETQRNKGNFPGRFSGRQFSNSRSEMNVSTLELGDSALYLCASSWGLAVQETQYFGPGTRLLVL.

V is TRBV29-1 and J is TRBJ2-7, with TRBD1 identical over 9 bases. The length of the CDR3 is 16 residues. Germline V gene data show CDR1 as SQVTM and CDR2 as ANQGSEA. V lost 5 bases to trimming and J lost 5 bases; unmatched junction nucleotides: 16. The CDR3 here is CSVTGVSGTGWHEQYF. Here the CDR3 DNA reads TGCAGCGTTACGGGAGTGTCCGGGACAGGGTGGCACGAGCAGTACTTC.

The count of this clone is one. This chain links TRBV29-1 with TRBJ2-7, with TRBD1 matching over 9 bases. CDR3 length: 13 residues. J was trimmed by 5 bases and V by 3 bases; bases with no gene match: 5. CDR1 SQVTM and CDR2 ANQGSEA come from the germline V gene. The CDR3 protein is CSVDSTGGDEQYF. The CDR3 DNA reads as TGCAGCGTTGACAGTACAGGGGGCGACGAGCAGTACTTC.

The chain employs TRBV7-9 and TRBJ1-1; TRBD1 aligns across 9 bases. Germline CDR1 is SEHNR and CDR2 is FQNEAQ (reference sequence). The CDR3 has 15 amino acids. V lost 1 base and J lost 9; bases outside the gene matches: 9. CDR3 amino acids: CASSLETGGSFQAFF. The CDR3 coding sequence is TGTGCCAGCAGCTTAGAGACAGGGGGTAGCTTCCAAGCTTTCTTT.

V is TRBV5-4 and J is TRBJ1-2, with a possible D match to TRBD1 (6 bases). Germline V gene lookup returns CDR1 SGHNT and CDR2 YYREEE (reference sequence). V lost 3 bases to trimming and J lost 8 bases, with 20 bases between them. This CDR3 has 15 amino acids. CDR3 residues: CASSSRQVHLRGYTF. CDR3 nucleotides: TGTGCCAGCAGCTCGAGACAGGTGCACCTTCGCGGCTACACCTTC.

The chain carries TRBV7-6 and TRBJ1-2, with D tentatively TRBD1 (6 bases). The germline V gene has CDR1 SGHVS and CDR2 FNYEAQ. The CDR3 contains 16 residues. With 3 bases removed from V and 0 bases from J, the gap between germline ends came to 14 bases. In DNA form, the CDR3 reads TGTGCCAGCAGCTTGTGGGCCGGACAGACTAACTATGGCTACACCTTC. As protein: CASSLWAGQTNYGYTF.

The V gene is TRBV6-6, the J gene TRBJ1-4; the D is unclear. The CDR3 loop spans 15 amino acids. Trimming pared 2 bases from V and 0 bases from J, leaving 7 bases between. Germline V gives CDR1 MNHNY, CDR2 SVGAGI (reference sequence). CDR3 DNA sequence: TGTGCCAGCAGTTACCCAGAAGCAACTAATGAAAAACTGTTTTTT. Amino acids: CASSYPEATNEKLFF.

The gene calls are TRBV2 and TRBJ2-1; possible D gene TRBD2, 5 bases. The CDR3 has 13 residues. Trimming took 8 bases from V and 6 from J, leaving 14 bases between them. In germline, CDR1 is SNHLY, CDR2 FYNNEI. CDR3 DNA sequence: TGTGCCAGCGCTAGACCGGGGTCCAATGAGCAGTTCTTC. This codes for CASARPGSNEQFF.

The chain has TRBV27 and TRBJ1-3; 8 bases match TRBD1. The CDR3 consists of 16 residues. The ends lost 5 bases at V and 2 bases at J; junction bases unmatched: 8. CDR1 MNHEY and CDR2 SMNVEV come from the germline V gene (reference sequence). CDR3 loop: CASSLGQGGPGNTIYF. Written as DNA, the CDR3 is TGTGCCAGCAGTCTCGGACAGGGCGGCCCTGGAAACACCATATATTTT.

This clone appeared a few times. V usage is TRBV10-3 and J usage is TRBJ1-1; D is uncertain. CDR3 length: 16 residues. Trimming cost V 7 bases and J 0 bases, with 18 bases left between them. Germline CDR1 is ENHRY and CDR2 is SYGVKD. CDR3 bases: TGTGCCATCACCGAGGCGAGGTTCTACATGAACACTGAAGCTTTCTTT. Translated: CAITEARFYMNTEAFF.

J is TRBJ2-7 and V is TRBV27; 11 bases are shared with TRBD2. V was pared by 5 bases and J by 3 bases, with 3 bases of the junction left unmatched. Germline CDR1 is MNHEY and CDR2 is SMNVEV (reference sequence). This CDR3 contains 14 residues. CDR3 sequence reads: CASSTSGGLYEQYF. CDR3 nucleotides: TGTGCCAGCAGTACTAGCGGGGGTCTCTACGAGCAGTACTTC.

This clone was recorded once. This chain uses TRBV9 with TRBJ1-2; the D gene is possibly TRBD1 (6 bases). From germline, CDR1 is SGDLS and CDR2 YYNGEE. The CDR3 contains 12 residues. Trimming shortened V by 4 bases and J by 8 bases, and 12 bases separated the two germline ends. The CDR3 DNA follows: TGTGCCAGCAGCCCGAGGGGGTCCGGCTACACCTTC. Translated, it gives CASSPRGSGYTF. Based on the CDR3 plus reference TRBV9 and TRBJ1-2, the full variable domain is DSGVTQTPKHLITATGQRVTLRCSPRSGDLSVYWYQQSLDQGLQFLIQYYNGEERAKGNILERFSAQQFPDLHSELNLSSLELGDSALYFCASSPRGSGYTFGSGTRLTVV.

The rearrangement joins TRBV5-1 to TRBJ1-3; D is undetermined. Trimming removed 4 bases at V and 2 bases at J, with 16 bases between. Germline CDR1 SGHRS, CDR2 YFSETQ. This CDR3 has 16 amino acids. CDR3 loop: CASSPIPRFPGNTIYF. CDR3 nucleotides: TGCGCCAGCAGCCCGATCCCCAGATTTCCTGGAAACACCATATATTTT.

This chain links TRBV7-6 with TRBJ2-3, with D possibly being TRBD2 (5 bases). CDR3 length equals 18 residues. V lost 0 bases and J 7 bases, leaving 23 bases between the germline ends. CDR1 and CDR2 (germline): SGHVS, FNYEAQ. The CDR3 region has the DNA TGTGCCAGCAGCTTAGCGCAATTCCCGGAGGAATTATGGCATACGCAGTATTTT. Protein: CASSLAQFPEELWHTQYF.

This clone was found once. This chain uses TRBV4-2 with TRBJ2-3, with 8 bases identical to TRBD2. The CDR3 runs 18 residues. V dropped 1 base and J dropped 0; count of bases not matched to a gene: 9. Germline CDR1 reads LGHNA; CDR2 reads YNFKEQ. The CDR3 coding sequence is TGTGCCAGCAGCCAAGTCCCCTTACTAGCGGCTAGCACAGATACGCAGTATTTT. Its protein product is CASSQVPLLAASTDTQYF.

V is TRBV7-3 and J is TRBJ2-3, with TRBD1 as a possible D gene (5 bases). This CDR3 has 14 amino acids. V shed 2 bases and J shed 3 bases, with 9 bases lying between them. From germline, CDR1 is SGHTA and CDR2 FQGTGA. CDR3 in DNA: TGTGCCAGCAGCTTATCCCCAGGGACAGATACGCAGTATTTT. It encodes CASSLSPGTDTQYF.

The gene calls are TRBV27 and TRBJ2-7; 11 positions match TRBD2. Germline CDR1 MNHEY, CDR2 SMNVEV (reference sequence). This CDR3 has 16 residues. Trimming took 3 bases from V and 3 from J; bases not matched to a gene: 7. CDR3 amino acids: CASSLLTSGGYYEQYF. The CDR3 nucleotides are TGTGCCAGCAGTTTGCTCACTAGCGGGGGATACTACGAGCAGTACTTC.

V usage is TRBV15 and J usage is TRBJ2-2; D may be TRBD1 (5 bases). Trimming cost V 2 bases and J 4 bases, with 11 bases left between them. Per the germline V gene, CDR1 is LNHNV and CDR2 is YYDKDF (reference sequence). CDR3 length equals 15 residues. CDR3 residues: CATSRRGPPTGELFF. The CDR3 DNA sequence: TGTGCCACCAGCAGAAGGGGCCCCCCCACCGGGGAGCTGTTTTTT.

The DNA of the CDR3 is TGTGCCAGCAGTCAACCTAGCGGGAAGAGCTCCTACGAGCAGTACTTC. It yields the protein CASSQPSGKSSYEQYF. The J gene is TRBJ2-7, the V gene TRBV14; 9 bases are a match to TRBD2. The germline V gene has CDR1 SGHDN and CDR2 FVKESK. This CDR3 has 16 residues. V was clipped by 6 bases and J by 0 bases; unmatched bases: 9.

V and J are TRBV4-1 and TRBJ1-1; 7 bases are shared with TRBD1. Germline values: CDR1 MGHRA, CDR2 YSYEKL. Unmatched junction bases numbered 12, after V lost 1 base and J lost 7 bases. The CDR3 has 16 residues. Written as DNA, the CDR3 is TGCGCCAGCAGCCAAGTAACTTTCCGGGACAGCCTTGAAGCTTTCTTT. The encoded protein is CASSQVTFRDSLEAFF.

The V and J genes are TRBV7-2 and TRBJ2-3, with D hard to call. The V gene lost 5 bases and the J gene lost 4 bases, with 16 bases spanning the gap. Germline-derived CDR1 and CDR2 are SGHTA and FQGNSA. The CDR3 has 15 amino acids. In DNA form, the CDR3 reads TGTGCCAGCAGCCAAATGGGCTCAGGCGCAGATACGCAGTATTTT. Encoded protein: CASSQMGSGADTQYF.

The V call is TRBV19, the J call TRBJ2-7, with TRBD2 identical over 7 bases. The CDR3 totals 14 residues. Germline trimming cut 4 bases from V and 2 bases from J; bases unmatched to any gene: 5. Looked up from germline, CDR1 is LNHDA and CDR2 is SQIVND (reference sequence). The CDR3 bases are TGTGCCAGTAGTACGGCCCGGGGGGCCTACGAGCAGTACTTC. Translated: CASSTARGAYEQYF.

Of note for this clone: The junction departs from the called germline gene at one end, perhaps through a read error. The CDR3 DNA sequence: TGTGCCGGCAGCGTAGGTTCGGCAGGGGGCCCGAACACTGAAGCTTTCTTT. Amino acids: CAGSVGSAGGPNTEAFF. The V and J genes are TRBV9 and TRBJ1-1, with TRBD1 matching over 8 bases. This CDR3 region has 17 residues. Germline V gene data show CDR1 as SGDLS and CDR2 as YYNGEE.

As concerns this clone: Mismatch with germline at one junction end may stem from a read error. The sample contains more than one DNA sequence encoding this CDR3. This chain uses TRBV13 with TRBJ1-6; the match to TRBD1 covers 7 bases. Germline V CDR1 and CDR2: PRHDT, FYEKMQ (reference sequence). The CDR3 runs to 16 residues. The CDR3 sequence is CASSPTGSSYNSPLHF. The CDR3 DNA sequence: TGTGCCAGCAGCCCGACAGGGAGCTCCTATAATTCCCCCCTCCACTTT.

The chain couples TRBV9 to TRBJ1-2, with 8 nucleotides matching TRBD1. There are 16 residues in the CDR3. The junction had 6 bases not matched to a gene; V was cut back by 1 base and J by 1 base. Germline V gene lookup returns CDR1 SGDLS and CDR2 YYNGEE. The CDR3 DNA follows: TGTGCCAGCAGCGTACCCCGGACAGGGTTTAACTATGGCTACACCTTC. This encodes CASSVPRTGFNYGYTF.

The chain uses TRBV4-3 and TRBJ2-1, with TRBD2 matching 7 bases. Germline CDR1 is LGHNA and CDR2 is YSLEER. The CDR3 covers 16 residues. V shed 1 base and J 7 bases; nucleotides not matched to a gene: 10. CDR3 region: CASSQVGLEGRNEQFF. The CDR3 DNA is TGCGCCAGCAGCCAAGTAGGACTAGAGGGAAGGAATGAGCAGTTCTTC.

The chain is built from TRBV4-1 and TRBJ2-7; a weak D match, TRBD1 (6 bases). CDR1 is MGHRA and CDR2 is YSYEKL in the germline V gene. This CDR3 region has 14 residues. The V and J ends lost 4 bases and 0 bases respectively, with 10 bases between them. DNA of the CDR3: TGCGCCAGCAGCCCCCAGGGGTTCTCCTACGAGCAGTACTTC. Its translation is CASSPQGFSYEQYF.

The CDR3 nucleotides are TGTGCCAGCACCCGAGGTAGCGGGGGCCTCAATGAGCAGTTCTTC. Amino acid sequence: CASTRGSGGLNEQFF. The V call is TRBV27, the J call TRBJ2-1; TRBD2 matches at 9 bases. V shed 7 bases and J 6 bases; nucleotides not matched to a gene: 10. CDR3 length: 15 amino acids. In germline, CDR1 is MNHEY, CDR2 SMNVEV (reference sequence).

The V and J genes are TRBV2 and TRBJ2-3; D is unclear. Trimming removed 3 bases from V and 9 bases from J, with 10 bases in between. Germline loops: CDR1 SNHLY, CDR2 FYNNEI. The CDR3 totals 12 residues. The CDR3 sequence is CASSEIANTQYF. The CDR3 DNA is TGTGCCAGCAGTGAGATTGCGAACACGCAGTATTTT.